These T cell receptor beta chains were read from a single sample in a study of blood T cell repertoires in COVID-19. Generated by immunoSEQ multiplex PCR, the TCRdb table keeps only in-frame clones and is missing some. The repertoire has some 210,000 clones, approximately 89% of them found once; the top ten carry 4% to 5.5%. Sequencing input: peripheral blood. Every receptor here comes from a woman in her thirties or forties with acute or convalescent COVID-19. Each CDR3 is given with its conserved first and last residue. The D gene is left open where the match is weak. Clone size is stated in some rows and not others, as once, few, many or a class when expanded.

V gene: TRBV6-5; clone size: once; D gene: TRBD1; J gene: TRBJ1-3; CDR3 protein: CASRTGGTGNTIYF; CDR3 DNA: TGTGCCAGCAGGACAGGGGGGACTGGAAACACCATATATTTT
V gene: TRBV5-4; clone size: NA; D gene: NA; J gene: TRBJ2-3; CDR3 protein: CASSSGEAGAQYF; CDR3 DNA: TGTGCCAGCAGCTCGGGGGAAGCTGGTGCGCAGTATTTT
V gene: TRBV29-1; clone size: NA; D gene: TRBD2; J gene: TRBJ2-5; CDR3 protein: CSGKPGLAGVRETQYF; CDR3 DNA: TGCAGCGGAAAACCGGGACTAGCGGGGGTTAGAGAGACCCAGTACTTC
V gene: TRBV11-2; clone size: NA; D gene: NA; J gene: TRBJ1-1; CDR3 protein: CASSFYRGAEAFF; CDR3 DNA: TGTGCCAGCAGCTTCTACCGGGGGGCTGAAGCTTTCTTT
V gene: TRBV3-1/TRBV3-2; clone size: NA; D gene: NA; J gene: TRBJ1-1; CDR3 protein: CASSQDGRNTEAFF; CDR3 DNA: TGTGCCAGCAGCCAAGATGGCAGGAACACTGAAGCTTTCTTT
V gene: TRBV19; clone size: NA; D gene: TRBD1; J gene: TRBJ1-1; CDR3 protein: CASSVGQGGTEAFF; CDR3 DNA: TGTGCCAGTAGTGTGGGACAGGGTGGCACTGAAGCTTTCTTT
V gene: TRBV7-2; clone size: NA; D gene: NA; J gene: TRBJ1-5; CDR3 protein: CASSLKADNQPQHF; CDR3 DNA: TGTGCCAGCAGCTTAAAGGCGGACAATCAGCCCCAGCATTTT
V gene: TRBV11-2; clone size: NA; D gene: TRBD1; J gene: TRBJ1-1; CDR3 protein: CASSPGGTAFF; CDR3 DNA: TGTGCCAGCAGCCCAGGGGGGACAGCTTTCTTT
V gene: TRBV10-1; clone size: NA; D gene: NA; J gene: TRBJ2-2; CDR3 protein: CASSETPFGTLNTGELFF; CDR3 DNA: TGCGCCAGCAGTGAGACACCCTTCGGGACTCTGAACACCGGGGAGCTGTTTTTT
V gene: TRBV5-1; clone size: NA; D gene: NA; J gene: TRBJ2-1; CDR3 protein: CASSLDRAYNEQFF; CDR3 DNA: TGCGCCAGCAGCTTGGACAGGGCTTACAATGAGCAGTTCTTC
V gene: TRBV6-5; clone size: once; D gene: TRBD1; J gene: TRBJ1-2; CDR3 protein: CASRPGQGDGYTF; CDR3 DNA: TGTGCCAGCAGGCCGGGACAGGGGGATGGCTACACCTTC
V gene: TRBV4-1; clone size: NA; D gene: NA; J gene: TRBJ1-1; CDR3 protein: CASSQEGRNTEAFF; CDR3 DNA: TGCGCCAGCAGCCAAGAAGGGAGGAACACTGAAGCTTTCTTT
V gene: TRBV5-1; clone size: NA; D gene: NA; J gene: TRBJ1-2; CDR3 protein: CASSLAGSYGYTF; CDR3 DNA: TGCGCCAGCAGCTTGGCAGGGTCCTATGGCTACACCTTC
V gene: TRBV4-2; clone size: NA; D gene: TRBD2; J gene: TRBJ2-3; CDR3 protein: CASSSLAGAITSTDTQYF; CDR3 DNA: TGTGCCAGCAGCTCACTAGCGGGGGCAATCACTAGCACAGATACGCAGTATTTT
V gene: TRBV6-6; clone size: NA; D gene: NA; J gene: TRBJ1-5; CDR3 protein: CASSLGRDNQPQHF; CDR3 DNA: TGTGCCAGCAGCCTAGGACGGGACAATCAGCCCCAGCATTTT
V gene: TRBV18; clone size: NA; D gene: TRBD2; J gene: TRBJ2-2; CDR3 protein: CASSPLGVAGKTGELFF; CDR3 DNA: TGTGCCAGCTCACCACTCGGGGTAGCGGGGAAGACCGGGGAGCTGTTTTTT
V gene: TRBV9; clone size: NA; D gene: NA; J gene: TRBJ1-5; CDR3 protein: CASSVDTGSRPQHF; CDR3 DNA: TGTGCCAGCAGCGTAGATACAGGGAGTCGGCCCCAGCATTTT
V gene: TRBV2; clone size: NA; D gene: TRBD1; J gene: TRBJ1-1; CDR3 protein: CASSATGGVGTEAFF; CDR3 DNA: TGTGCCAGCAGTGCGACAGGGGGCGTGGGCACTGAAGCTTTCTTT
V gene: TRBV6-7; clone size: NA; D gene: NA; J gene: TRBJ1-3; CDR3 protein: CASSYGGENGNTIYF; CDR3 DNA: TGTGCCAGCAGTTACGGCGGGGAAAATGGAAACACCATATATTTT
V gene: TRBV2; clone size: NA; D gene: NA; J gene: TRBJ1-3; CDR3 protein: CASSEQGQGNTIYF; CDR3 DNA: TGTGCCAGCAGTGAACAGGGACAAGGAAACACCATATATTTT
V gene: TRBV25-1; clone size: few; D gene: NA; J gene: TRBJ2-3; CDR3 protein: CASSFSAGTDTQYF; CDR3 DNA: TGTGCCAGCAGTTTCTCTGCAGGCACAGATACGCAGTATTTT
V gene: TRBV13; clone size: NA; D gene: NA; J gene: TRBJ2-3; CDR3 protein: CASSLGHRGTDTQYF; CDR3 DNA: TGTGCCAGCAGCTTAGGTCACAGGGGCACAGATACGCAGTATTTT
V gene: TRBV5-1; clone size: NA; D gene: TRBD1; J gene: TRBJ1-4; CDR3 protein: CASSLTGGAGNEKLFF; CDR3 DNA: TGCGCCAGCAGCCTCACAGGGGGCGCAGGTAATGAAAAACTGTTTTTT
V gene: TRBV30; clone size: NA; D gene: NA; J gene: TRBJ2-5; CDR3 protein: CAWSLAEKTQYF; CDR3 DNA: TGTGCCTGGAGTCTAGCAGAAAAGACCCAGTACTTC
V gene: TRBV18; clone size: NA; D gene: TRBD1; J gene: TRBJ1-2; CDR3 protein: CASSPPSTGNNYGYTF; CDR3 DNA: TGTGCCAGCTCACCACCGTCGACAGGGAATAACTATGGCTACACCTTC
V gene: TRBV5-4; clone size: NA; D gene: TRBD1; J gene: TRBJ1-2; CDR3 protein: CASSSGGRPYGYTF; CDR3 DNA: TGTGCCAGCAGTTCAGGGGGCCGCCCTTATGGCTACACCTTC
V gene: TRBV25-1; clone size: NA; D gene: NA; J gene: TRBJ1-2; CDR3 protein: CASSEFRGGLYGYTF; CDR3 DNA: TGTGCCAGCAGTGAATTTAGGGGGGGTCTCTATGGCTACACCTTC
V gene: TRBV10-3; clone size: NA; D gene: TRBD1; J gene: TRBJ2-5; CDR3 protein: CAIRAGTGQETQYF; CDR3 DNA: TGTGCCATCAGAGCCGGGACAGGACAAGAGACCCAGTACTTC
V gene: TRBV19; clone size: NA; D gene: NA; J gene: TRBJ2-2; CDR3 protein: CASSLDSHPGTGELFF; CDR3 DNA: TGTGCCAGTAGTTTGGACAGCCACCCGGGCACCGGGGAGCTGTTTTTT
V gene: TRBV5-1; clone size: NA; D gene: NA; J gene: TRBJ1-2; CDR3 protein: CASSLERVGYTF; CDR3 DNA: TGCGCCAGCAGCTTGGAGCGGGTCGGCTACACCTTC
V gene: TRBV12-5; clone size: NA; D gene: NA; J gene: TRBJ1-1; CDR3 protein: CASGSQILNTEAFF; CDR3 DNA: TGTGCTAGTGGTTCCCAGATTTTGAACACTGAAGCTTTCTTT
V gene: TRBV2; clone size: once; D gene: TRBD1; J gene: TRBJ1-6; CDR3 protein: CASSDGTGAFPLHF; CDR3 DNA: TGTGCCAGCAGTGACGGGACAGGGGCTTTTCCCCTCCACTTT
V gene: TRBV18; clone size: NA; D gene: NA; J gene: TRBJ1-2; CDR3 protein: CASSPTENYGYTF; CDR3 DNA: TGTGCCAGCTCACCAACTGAGAACTATGGCTACACCTTC
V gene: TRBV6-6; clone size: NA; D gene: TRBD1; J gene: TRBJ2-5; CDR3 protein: CASSGTGGVETQYF; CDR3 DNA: TGTGCCAGCAGTGGGACAGGGGGCGTCGAGACCCAGTACTTC
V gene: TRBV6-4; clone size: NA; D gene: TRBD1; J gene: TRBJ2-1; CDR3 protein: CASSELAGGWNEQFF; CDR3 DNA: TGTGCCAGCAGTGAATTGGCAGGGGGCTGGAATGAGCAGTTCTTC
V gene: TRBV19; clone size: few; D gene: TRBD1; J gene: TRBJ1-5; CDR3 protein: CASSIGGTVRSQPQHF; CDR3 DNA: TGTGCCAGTAGTATCGGCGGGACAGTCCGAAGTCAGCCCCAGCATTTT
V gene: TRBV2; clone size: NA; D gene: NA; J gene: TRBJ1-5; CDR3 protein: CASRQGGDLQHF; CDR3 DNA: TGTGCCAGCAGACAAGGGGGGGACCTCCAGCATTTT
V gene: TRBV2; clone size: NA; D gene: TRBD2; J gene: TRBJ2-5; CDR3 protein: CASIQRGYLETQYF; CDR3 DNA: TGTGCCAGCATCCAGCGGGGGTACCTGGAGACCCAGTACTTC
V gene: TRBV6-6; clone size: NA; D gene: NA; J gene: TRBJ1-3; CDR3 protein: CASSYAGRNTIYF; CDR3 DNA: TGTGCCAGCAGTTACGCAGGTAGAAACACCATATATTTT
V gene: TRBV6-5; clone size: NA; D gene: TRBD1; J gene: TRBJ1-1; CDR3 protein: CASSRRTGGNTEAFF; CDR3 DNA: TGTGCCAGCAGTCGTAGGACAGGGGGGAACACTGAAGCTTTCTTT
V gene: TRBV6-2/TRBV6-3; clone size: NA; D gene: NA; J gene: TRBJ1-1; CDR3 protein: CASSYSRPGDTEAFF; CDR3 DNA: TGTGCCAGCAGTTACTCGCGTCCGGGGGACACTGAAGCTTTCTTT
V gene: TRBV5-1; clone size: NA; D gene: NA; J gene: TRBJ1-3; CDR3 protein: CASSHTGGIGNTIYF; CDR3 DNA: TGCGCCAGCAGCCATACAGGAGGGATTGGAAACACCATATATTTT
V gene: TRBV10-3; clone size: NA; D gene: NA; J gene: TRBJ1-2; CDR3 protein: CAISESGPRGHGYTF; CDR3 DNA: TGTGCCATCAGTGAGTCCGGTCCCAGGGGTCATGGCTACACCTTC
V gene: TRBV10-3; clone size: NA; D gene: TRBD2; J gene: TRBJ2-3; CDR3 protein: CAISETSGGGTDTQYF; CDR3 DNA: TGTGCCATCAGTGAGACTAGCGGGGGGGGTACAGATACGCAGTATTTT
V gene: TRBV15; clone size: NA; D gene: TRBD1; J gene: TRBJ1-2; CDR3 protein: CATSSPGTETNYGYTF; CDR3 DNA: TGTGCCACCAGCAGCCCCGGGACAGAGACTAACTATGGCTACACCTTC
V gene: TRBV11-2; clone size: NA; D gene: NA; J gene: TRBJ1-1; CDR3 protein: CASSFDWNTEAFF; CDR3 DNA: TGTGCCAGCAGCTTTGACTGGAACACTGAAGCTTTCTTT